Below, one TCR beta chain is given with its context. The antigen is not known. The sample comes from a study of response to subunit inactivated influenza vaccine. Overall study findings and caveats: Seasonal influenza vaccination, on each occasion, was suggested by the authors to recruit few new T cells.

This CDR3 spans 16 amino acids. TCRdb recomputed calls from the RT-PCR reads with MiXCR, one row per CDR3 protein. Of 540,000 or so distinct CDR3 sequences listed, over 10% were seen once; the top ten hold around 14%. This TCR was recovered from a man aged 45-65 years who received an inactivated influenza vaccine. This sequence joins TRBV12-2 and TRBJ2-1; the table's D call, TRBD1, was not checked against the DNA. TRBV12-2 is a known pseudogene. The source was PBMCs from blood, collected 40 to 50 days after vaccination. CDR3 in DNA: TGTGCAAGTCGCTTAGACCACGTGACAGAGAAGGATGAGCAGTTCTTC. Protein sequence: CASRLDHVTEKDEQFF.